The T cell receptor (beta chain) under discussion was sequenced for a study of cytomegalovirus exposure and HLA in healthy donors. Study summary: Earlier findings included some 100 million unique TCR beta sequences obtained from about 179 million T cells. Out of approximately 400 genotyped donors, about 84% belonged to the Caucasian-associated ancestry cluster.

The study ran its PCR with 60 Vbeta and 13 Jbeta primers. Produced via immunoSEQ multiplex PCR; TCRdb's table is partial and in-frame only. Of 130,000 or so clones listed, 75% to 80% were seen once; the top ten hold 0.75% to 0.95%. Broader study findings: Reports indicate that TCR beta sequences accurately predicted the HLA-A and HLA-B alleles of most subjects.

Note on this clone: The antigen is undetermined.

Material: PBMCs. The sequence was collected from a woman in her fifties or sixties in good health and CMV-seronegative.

This CDR3 reads CASSERVRQGTYEQYF. In nucleotides, the CDR3 is TGTGCCAGCAGTGAAAGGGTGAGGCAGGGCACCTACGAGCAGTACTTC. This chain connects TRBV6-1 to TRBJ2-7, with a weak D call TRBD1 (5 bases). Germline CDR1 is MNHNS and CDR2 is SASEGT. The length of the CDR3 is 16 residues. Trimming stripped 2 bases from V and 2 bases from J, with 16 bases between.